This is a list of T cell receptor beta chains from one sample in a study of blood T cell repertoires in COVID-19. TCRdb's table, derived via immunoSEQ multiplex PCR, lists solely in-frame clones and lacks some. The table records tens of thousands of clones, 75% to 95% of them present only once. Sequenced sample: peripheral blood. The receptors come from a human donor in a cohort sampled during active COVID-19. Each CDR3 is given with its conserved first and last residue. Fields, in order: clone size, D gene, J gene, V gene, CDR3 DNA, CDR3 protein. A D gene is named only where the DNA matches it firmly. Some rows mark clone size as missing; the rest say once, few, many or name a class of expanded clone.

abundance: -
d_gene: TRBD2
j_gene: TRBJ2-1
v_gene: TRBV5-1
CDR3nt: TGCGCCAGCAGTCTGCAAGCGGGAGGCTCCTACAATGAGCAGTTCTTC
CDR3aa: CASSLQAGGSYNEQFF

abundance: -
d_gene: -
j_gene: TRBJ2-4
v_gene: TRBV14
CDR3nt: TGTGCCAGCAGCCAAGATAGTTTTGGGGGCACGAAAAACATTCAGTACTTC
CDR3aa: CASSQDSFGGTKNIQYF

abundance: -
d_gene: TRBD2
j_gene: TRBJ2-5
v_gene: TRBV18
CDR3nt: TGTGCCAGCTCACCGGGACTAGGAACGTCTCAAGAGACCCAGTACTTC
CDR3aa: CASSPGLGTSQETQYF

abundance: -
d_gene: -
j_gene: TRBJ2-7
v_gene: TRBV7-9
CDR3nt: TGTGCCAGCAGCTTACATTCGGGATTTACCTCCTACGAGCAGTACTTC
CDR3aa: CASSLHSGFTSYEQYF

abundance: -
d_gene: -
j_gene: TRBJ2-5
v_gene: TRBV18
CDR3nt: TGTGCCAGCTCCCTACAGAATCAAGAGACCCAGTACTTC
CDR3aa: CASSLQNQETQYF

abundance: once
d_gene: -
j_gene: TRBJ2-7
v_gene: TRBV28
CDR3nt: TGTGCCAGCACCGGGGGAGGCTTCGGGTCCTACGAGCAGTACTTC
CDR3aa: CASTGGGFGSYEQYF

abundance: -
d_gene: TRBD1
j_gene: TRBJ1-5
v_gene: TRBV9
CDR3nt: TGTGCCAGCAGCGTATCGGACAGGCCCCCTAATCAGCCCCAGCATTTT
CDR3aa: CASSVSDRPPNQPQHF

abundance: -
d_gene: TRBD2
j_gene: TRBJ2-5
v_gene: TRBV9
CDR3nt: TGTGCCAGCAGCGTAGGGAGCGGGAGGGCCGGGGAGACCCAGTACTTC
CDR3aa: CASSVGSGRAGETQYF

abundance: -
d_gene: TRBD2
j_gene: TRBJ2-2
v_gene: TRBV6-2/TRBV6-3
CDR3nt: TGTGCCAGCAGTTACGGCAGGGCTAGCGGCGGGGAGCTGTTTTTT
CDR3aa: CASSYGRASGGELFF

abundance: -
d_gene: -
j_gene: TRBJ2-6
v_gene: TRBV21-1
CDR3nt: TGTGCCAGAGCCGGTTACCGGGACAGGGCAATCTCTGGGGCCAACGTCCTGACTTTC
CDR3aa: CARAGYRDRAISGANVLTF

abundance: -
d_gene: -
j_gene: TRBJ1-1
v_gene: TRBV28
CDR3nt: TGTGCCAGCAGACCTAGGCAGTCTTCGAACACTGAAGCTTTCTTT
CDR3aa: CASRPRQSSNTEAFF

abundance: -
d_gene: -
j_gene: TRBJ2-3
v_gene: TRBV19
CDR3nt: TGTGCCAGTAGTATAGATCTAGCGAGATCCACAGATACGCAGTATTTT
CDR3aa: CASSIDLARSTDTQYF

abundance: -
d_gene: TRBD1
j_gene: TRBJ1-1
v_gene: TRBV7-8
CDR3nt: TGTGCCAGCAGCTTAACTCGGGGGACAGGGCTCGGTGAAGCTTTCTTT
CDR3aa: CASSLTRGTGLGEAFF

abundance: -
d_gene: -
j_gene: TRBJ1-5
v_gene: TRBV4-1
CDR3nt: TGCGCCTCCAGAGGAAGCAATCAGCCCCAGCATTTT
CDR3aa: CASRGSNQPQHF

abundance: few
d_gene: TRBD1
j_gene: TRBJ1-2
v_gene: TRBV7-9
CDR3nt: TGTGCCAGCAGCTCTCCGGGACAGGGAGGCTATGGCTACACCTTC
CDR3aa: CASSSPGQGGYGYTF

abundance: -
d_gene: TRBD2
j_gene: TRBJ2-7
v_gene: TRBV20-1
CDR3nt: TGCAGTGCTAGTGGACTAGCGGGGAGAAACTACGAGCAGTACTTC
CDR3aa: CSASGLAGRNYEQYF

abundance: -
d_gene: -
j_gene: TRBJ1-1
v_gene: TRBV30
CDR3nt: TGTGCCTGGAGTGAGGGACTCCTGGGGAACACTGAAGCTTTCTTT
CDR3aa: CAWSEGLLGNTEAFF

abundance: -
d_gene: -
j_gene: TRBJ1-6
v_gene: TRBV19
CDR3nt: TGTGCCAGTAGTCCGTTACAGGGAAATAATTCACCCCTCCACTTT
CDR3aa: CASSPLQGNNSPLHF

abundance: -
d_gene: -
j_gene: TRBJ1-2
v_gene: TRBV6-5
CDR3nt: TGTGCCAGCAGGGCGGGCCGCTATGGCTACACCTTC
CDR3aa: CASRAGRYGYTF

abundance: -
d_gene: -
j_gene: TRBJ2-7
v_gene: TRBV6-7
CDR3nt: TGTGCCAGCAGTTACTCGAGTGGTAGAACCTACGAGCAGTACTTC
CDR3aa: CASSYSSGRTYEQYF

abundance: -
d_gene: TRBD2
j_gene: TRBJ2-3
v_gene: TRBV6-4
CDR3nt: TGTGCCAGCAGTGACTCTTATTTTGGGACTAGGAGGGATACGCAGTATTTT
CDR3aa: CASSDSYFGTRRDTQYF

abundance: -
d_gene: TRBD1
j_gene: TRBJ2-2
v_gene: TRBV19
CDR3nt: TGTGCCAGCCGAGACAGGGTCACCGGGGAGCTGTTTTTT
CDR3aa: CASRDRVTGELFF

abundance: -
d_gene: -
j_gene: TRBJ1-3
v_gene: TRBV9
CDR3nt: TGTGCCAGCAGCGTCTCAGGGGAAGGAAACACCATATATTTT
CDR3aa: CASSVSGEGNTIYF

abundance: -
d_gene: TRBD2
j_gene: TRBJ2-5
v_gene: TRBV7-2
CDR3nt: TGTGCCAGCAGCTTAGCGAGGGGACTAGGACAAGAGACCCAGTACTTC
CDR3aa: CASSLARGLGQETQYF

abundance: -
d_gene: -
j_gene: TRBJ2-5
v_gene: TRBV6-2/TRBV6-3
CDR3nt: TGTGCCAGCAGCCGAGGGCAAGAGACCCAGTACTTC
CDR3aa: CASSRGQETQYF

abundance: -
d_gene: TRBD2
j_gene: TRBJ2-3
v_gene: TRBV5-1
CDR3nt: TGCGCCAGCAGCGGACTAGTCTTAGCGGGAGGGCCGACAGATACGCAGTATTTT
CDR3aa: CASSGLVLAGGPTDTQYF

abundance: -
d_gene: TRBD1
j_gene: TRBJ1-5
v_gene: TRBV28
CDR3nt: TGTGCCAGCAGTTTCAACAGGGGTAACAATCAGCCCCAGCATTTT
CDR3aa: CASSFNRGNNQPQHF

abundance: -
d_gene: TRBD2
j_gene: TRBJ2-2
v_gene: TRBV5-4
CDR3nt: TGTGCCAGCAGCACTGGACTAGCCTTTAACACCGGGGAGCTGTTTTTT
CDR3aa: CASSTGLAFNTGELFF

abundance: once
d_gene: -
j_gene: TRBJ2-7
v_gene: TRBV6-5
CDR3nt: TGTGCCAGCAGTTACCAGGCAAGGGGCGGTTACGAGCAGTACTTC
CDR3aa: CASSYQARGGYEQYF

abundance: -
d_gene: -
j_gene: TRBJ2-5
v_gene: TRBV18
CDR3nt: TGTGCCAGCTCACGGGGCCAGGGAGAGACCCAGTACTTC
CDR3aa: CASSRGQGETQYF

abundance: -
d_gene: -
j_gene: TRBJ2-2
v_gene: TRBV2
CDR3nt: TGTGCCAGCAGGGGAACAGGGAGTGGAACCGGGGAGCTGTTTTTT
CDR3aa: CASRGTGSGTGELFF

abundance: -
d_gene: TRBD2
j_gene: TRBJ2-1
v_gene: TRBV7-3
CDR3nt: TGTGCCAGCAGCCCCTCCCAGCTAGCGGGAGGCAATGAGCAGTTCTTC
CDR3aa: CASSPSQLAGGNEQFF

abundance: -
d_gene: TRBD2
j_gene: TRBJ2-7
v_gene: TRBV7-9
CDR3nt: TGTGCCAGCAGCTCCGGGACTAGCGGGAGATGGTACGAGCAGTACTTC
CDR3aa: CASSSGTSGRWYEQYF

abundance: -
d_gene: TRBD2
j_gene: TRBJ2-1
v_gene: TRBV3-1/TRBV3-2
CDR3nt: TGTGCCAGCAGCCAAGGGATCGCAGCGGGAGGCACCGTCCGCCCCCGAAAGCAGTTCTTC
CDR3aa: CASSQGIAAGGTVRPRKQFF

abundance: -
d_gene: -
j_gene: TRBJ1-1
v_gene: TRBV12-3/TRBV12-4
CDR3nt: TGTGCCAGCAGTTTTGCGGAAAACACTGAAGCTTTCTTT
CDR3aa: CASSFAENTEAFF